Each of the 26 T cell receptor beta chains below was sequenced from the same sample in a study of a mutant IDH1 vaccine in newly diagnosed glioma. The method was immunoSEQ multiplex PCR; TCRdb's version includes in-frame clones alone and lacks a portion of them. The data hold under 150,000 clones, with about four fifths observed a single time. Their recognized antigens are unknown. Time point noted: week 11, during vaccination. Alongside topical imiquimod, each dose of vaccine comprised 300 ug of mutant IDH1 20-mer peptide. The material sequenced was PBMCs, taken from a glioma patient whose treatment included an IDH1 peptide vaccine. These receptors came from a man aged 40-50 years with glioma.

The V call is TRBV18, the J call TRBJ1-4; TRBD1 might be the D (6 bases). V was trimmed by 3 bases and J by 0 bases, leaving 8 bases between them. The CDR3 is 15 amino acids. Germline V CDR1 and CDR2: KGHSH, LQKENI. CDR3 region: CASSPRQATNEKLFF. In nucleotides, the CDR3 is TGTGCCAGCTCACCCAGACAGGCAACTAATGAAAAACTGTTTTTT.

This chain connects TRBV4-3 to TRBJ1-2; D remains ambiguous. The CDR3 spans 14 residues. V was shortened by 0 bases and J by 13 bases, with 18 bases between the two germline ends. Germline-derived CDR1 and CDR2 are LGHNA and YSLEER. The CDR3 region has the DNA TGCGCCAGCAGCCAAGAGGTCAGGCGGGGATCGGGCACCTTC. Its protein is CASSQEVRRGSGTF.

The V call is TRBV5-8, the J call TRBJ2-1, with D maybe TRBD1 (6 bases). CDR1 is SGHTS and CDR2 is YDEGEE in the germline V gene. V gave up 4 bases and J gave up 0 bases, with 17 bases separating them. The CDR3 is 17 amino acids. The CDR3 protein is CASSAPTQGRSYNEQFF. For the CDR3, the DNA is TGTGCCAGCAGCGCACCCACGCAGGGGCGCTCCTACAATGAGCAGTTCTTC.

V usage is TRBV2 and J usage is TRBJ2-6, with no clear D. Trimming pared 5 bases from V and 0 bases from J, leaving 8 bases between. This CDR3 spans 15 amino acids. Germline V gene sequence: CDR1 SNHLY, CDR2 FYNNEI. CDR3 sequence reads: CASSRLASGANVLTF. The CDR3 nucleotides read TGTGCCAGCAGTCGACTGGCCTCTGGGGCCAACGTCCTGACTTTC.

The chain recombines TRBV29-1 with TRBJ1-1; D remains unclear. Germline V gives CDR1 SQVTM, CDR2 ANQGSEA. With 7 bases removed from V and 12 bases from J, the gap between germline ends came to 9 bases. CDR3 length equals 8 residues. The CDR3 is CSAESSFF. The CDR3 DNA reads as TGCAGCGCCGAGTCGTCTTTCTTT.

This chain connects TRBV10-3 to TRBJ2-1, with D maybe TRBD2 (6 bases). The V end was cut by 11 bases, the J end by 4 bases, with 21 bases between. CDR1 and CDR2 from the germline V gene are ENHRY and SYGVKD. The CDR3 extends over 15 amino acids. DNA for the CDR3: TGTGCCTCCCTACCCGCACCGGGACTGTACAATGAGCAGTTCTTC. Residues: CASLPAPGLYNEQFF.

The V gene is TRBV5-1, the J gene TRBJ2-5; possibly TRBD1 for D (6 bases). Trimming removed 0 bases at V and 2 bases at J, with 14 bases between. The germline CDR1 and CDR2 sequences are SGHRS and YFSETQ. The CDR3 is 16 amino acids. The CDR3 nucleotides are TGCGCCAGCAGCTTGGAGGCCAGGGGACAACAAGAGACCCAGTACTTC. Translation gives CASSLEARGQQETQYF.

This clone is deemed medium-sized. The chain carries TRBV19 and TRBJ1-1; no clear D. Per germline, CDR1 LNHDA and CDR2 SQIVND (reference sequence). This CDR3 has 12 amino acids. V lost 5 bases and J lost 6, with 10 bases in between. This chain's CDR3 is CASSRPSAEAFF. The CDR3 nucleotides read TGTGCCAGTAGTCGGCCCTCGGCTGAAGCTTTCTTT.

The rearrangement links TRBV7-2 to TRBJ2-1; TRBD2 matches at 7 bases. Germline loops: CDR1 SGHTA, CDR2 FQGNSA. CDR3 size: 19 residues. The V segment lost 0 bases and the J segment 8 bases; nucleotides outside the gene matches: 19. CDR3 amino acids: CASSLAASGKPGLIDEQFF. The CDR3 DNA reads TGTGCCAGCAGCTTAGCGGCTAGCGGCAAACCGGGATTAATAGATGAGCAGTTCTTC.

This clone was counted a few times. The chain couples TRBV11-2 to TRBJ2-7; a weak D match, TRBD1 (5 bases). The V end lost 3 bases, the J end lost 3 bases, and 12 bases lay between the germline ends. This CDR3 is built from 14 residues. Germline V lookup: CDR1 SGHAT, CDR2 FQNNGV. The CDR3 is CASSFTAGNYEQYF. In DNA form, the CDR3 reads TGTGCCAGCAGCTTTACGGCAGGGAACTACGAGCAGTACTTC.

This chain connects TRBV4-1 to TRBJ2-1; 8 bases align to TRBD2. Germline values: CDR1 MGHRA, CDR2 YSYEKL. This CDR3 is 15 amino acids long. The ends lost 4 bases at V and 4 bases at J; junction bases unmatched: 6. This CDR3 is CASSPGGTNYNEQFF. The CDR3 DNA is TGCGCCAGCAGCCCGGGAGGGACTAATTACAATGAGCAGTTCTTC.

This chain connects TRBV30 to TRBJ1-5; 11 bases align to TRBD1. CDR1 is GTSNPN, CDR2 SVGIG, per germline (reference sequence). The V and J ends lost 2 bases and 4 bases, in that order; junction bases with no gene match: 4. This CDR3 contains 15 residues. DNA of the CDR3: TGTGCCTGGAGTAGGGGGACAGGGGGGAATCAGCCCCAGCATTTT. As protein: CAWSRGTGGNQPQHF. The whole variable domain, remainder taken from reference TRBV30 and TRBJ1-5, is SQTIHQWPATLVQPVGSPLSLECTVEGTSNPNLYWYRQAAGRGLQLLFYSVGIGQISSEVPQNLSASRPQDRQFILSSKKLLLSDSGFYLCAWSRGTGGNQPQHFGDGTRLSIL.

V is TRBV7-6 and J is TRBJ2-1; TRBD2 agrees at 9 bases. J lost 5 bases, V lost 1 base, and 6 bases had no gene match. Per germline, CDR1 SGHVS and CDR2 FNYEAQ. This CDR3 contains 16 residues. The CDR3 sequence: CASSLVSSGGHNEQFF. CDR3 coding DNA: TGTGCCAGCAGCTTAGTGAGTAGCGGGGGCCACAATGAGCAGTTCTTC.

The sample holds one count of this clone. The V gene is TRBV5-3, the J gene TRBJ1-2; TRBD1 agrees at 7 bases. TRBV5-3 is flagged as an ORF with uncertain function. The CDR3 sequence is 19 residues long. V shed 0 bases and J 2 bases; nucleotides not matched to a gene: 16. The CDR3 loop reads CARSLADQGTARLNYGYTF. In DNA form, the CDR3 reads TGTGCCAGAAGCTTGGCCGACCAAGGGACAGCCCGACTCAACTATGGCTACACCTTC.

This clone was found a few times. The CDR3, as DNA: TGTGCCAGCAGCCCTCGTGGACTAGCAATCGGTCCATGGGAGTATTTT. As protein: CASSPRGLAIGPWEYF. The rearrangement joins TRBV28 to TRBJ2-3, with 8 positions matching TRBD2. The CDR3 length is 16 residues. V shed 6 bases and J 13 bases; nucleotides not matched to a gene: 21. Per the germline V gene, CDR1 is MDHEN and CDR2 is SYDVKM. Full variable domain (rest looked up from reference TRBV28 and TRBJ2-3): DVKVTQSSRYLVKRTGEKVFLECVQDMDHENMFWYRQDPGLGLRLIYFSYDVKMKEKGDIPEGYSVSREKKERFSLILESASTNQTSMYLCASSPRGLAIGPWEYFGPGTRLTVL.

The CDR3: CASSQETAGDTQYF. CDR3 in DNA: TGCGCCAGCAGCCAAGAAACTGCGGGAGATACGCAGTATTTT. V usage is TRBV4-1 and J usage is TRBJ2-3; TRBD2 might be the D (5 bases). Between the trimmed V and J ends, which lost 0 bases and 5 bases, there was a span of 9 bases. The CDR3 length is 14 residues. Germline V CDR1 and CDR2: MGHRA, YSYEKL.

The chain links TRBV10-2 to TRBJ2-7; perhaps TRBD2 as D (7 bases). CDR1 WSHSY and CDR2 SAAADI come from the germline V gene. Trimming stripped 9 bases from V and 3 bases from J, with 15 bases between. The length of the CDR3 is 13 residues. CDR3 in amino acids: CASGPGGLYEQYF. The DNA for the CDR3 is TGCGCCAGTGGGCCCGGGGGGCTCTACGAGCAGTACTTC.

The V gene is TRBV7-2, the J gene TRBJ1-4; D remains ambiguous. The V and J ends lost 5 bases and 1 base respectively, with 11 bases between them. Germline V lookup: CDR1 SGHTA, CDR2 FQGNSA. The CDR3 has 15 residues. The CDR3 DNA reads as TGTGCCAGCAGCCCCCAGCGGCTAACTAATGAAAAACTGTTTTTT. Translating it yields CASSPQRLTNEKLFF.

The chain employs TRBV4-2 and TRBJ2-3; weak D call: TRBD1 (7 bases). V was cut by 1 base and J by 3 bases, with 20 bases left in between. There are 18 residues in the CDR3. Germline V CDR1 and CDR2: LGHNA, YNFKEQ. CDR3 loop: CASSQARTGGGKTDTQYF. The CDR3, as DNA: TGTGCCAGCAGCCAAGCTAGGACAGGAGGGGGGAAGACAGATACGCAGTATTTT.

DNA for the CDR3: TGTGCCAGCAGCTGGAGGACTTCTAGCGCTCACGAGCAGTACTTC. This codes for CASSWRTSSAHEQYF. The gene calls are TRBV6-1 and TRBJ2-7, with D perhaps TRBD2 (6 bases). Trimming cost V 6 bases and J 5 bases, with 20 bases left between them. CDR1 and CDR2 (germline): MNHNS, SASEGT. The CDR3 has 15 residues.

This clone came up a few times. The CDR3 reads CASSSPRADTQYF. Here the CDR3 DNA reads TGTGCCAGCAGTTCCCCAAGGGCAGATACGCAGTATTTT. The genes are TRBV27 and TRBJ2-3; D gene unclear. In germline, CDR1 is MNHEY, CDR2 SMNVEV (reference sequence). V shed 4 bases and J shed 4 bases, with 9 bases lying between them. The CDR3 is 13 amino acids.

This sequence joins TRBV6-1 and TRBJ2-2; possibly TRBD1 or TRBD2 for D (6 bases each). Germline V gene lookup returns CDR1 MNHNS and CDR2 SASEGT. CDR3 length: 15 amino acids. V was trimmed by 3 bases and J by 4 bases, leaving 12 bases between them. This chain's CDR3 is CASSEVGGTTGELFF. The CDR3 region has the DNA TGTGCCAGCAGTGAGGTGGGGGGCACCACCGGGGAGCTGTTTTTT.

J is TRBJ2-5 and V is TRBV6-1; 8 nucleotides match TRBD1. V was clipped by 6 bases and J by 1 base; unmatched bases: 1. Germline CDR1 and CDR2: MNHNS and SASEGT. The CDR3 runs 13 residues. This chain's CDR3 is CASSDRGQETQYF. CDR3 bases: TGTGCCAGCAGCGACAGGGGCCAAGAGACCCAGTACTTC.

V usage is TRBV7-8 and J usage is TRBJ2-3; 7 bases map to TRBD2. This CDR3 comprises 19 residues. The germline gives CDR1 SGHVS, CDR2 FQNEAQ. V was pared by 5 bases and J by 0 bases, with 17 bases of the junction left unmatched. The CDR3 DNA reads as TGTGCCAGCAGCCCGGCCCTGTGGGGCCTAGCGGAGAGCACAGATACGCAGTATTTT. It specifies CASSPALWGLAESTDTQYF.

The chain couples TRBV2 to TRBJ2-7, with 8 bases matching TRBD1. The V gene's germline CDR1 is SNHLY and CDR2 FYNNEI. This CDR3 contains 17 residues. The ends lost 6 bases at V and 2 bases at J; junction bases unmatched: 15. DNA of the CDR3: TGTGCCAGCAGGGCCCCTCGAGGGGGACAGGTGGCCTACGAGCAGTACTTC. It yields the protein CASRAPRGGQVAYEQYF.

The chain employs TRBV9 and TRBJ2-1; tentatively, D is TRBD1 or TRBD2 (5 bases each). The CDR3 is 13 amino acids. The germline gives CDR1 SGDLS, CDR2 YYNGEE. The V and J ends lost 4 bases and 14 bases respectively, with 19 bases between them. CDR3 DNA sequence: TGTGCCAGCAGCTTCCGGGACCAGAACGAAAAGTTCTTC. This translates into CASSFRDQNEKFF.